Listed below are T cell receptor beta chains from one sample, sequenced in a study of blood T cell repertoires in COVID-19. Here immunoSEQ multiplex PCR was the method, and the copy in TCRdb shows in-frame clones only, minus some. The sample contains 300,000 to 500,000 clones, approximately 88% of which appear only once. Material for sequencing was PBMCs or T cells enriched from blood (not recorded which). The receptors shown here come from a woman aged 25 to 39 with acute COVID-19. CDR3s leave out the opening cysteine and the closing phenylalanine or tryptophan. The size of a clone is reported for some rows only, either as once, few or many, or as a class for expanded clones.

J: TRBJ1-2
size: -
V: TRBV20-1
CDR3: SASPPRQGDYT

J: TRBJ2-3
size: many
V: TRBV6-2/TRBV6-3
CDR3: ASSYSEADTQY

J: TRBJ2-1
size: -
V: TRBV10-2
CDR3: ASSQQQDLLDEQF

J: TRBJ2-3
size: -
V: TRBV2
CDR3: ASSVNPGLAGETDTQY

J: TRBJ1-5
size: -
V: TRBV19
CDR3: ASKWGQGVDQPQH

J: TRBJ1-6
size: -
V: TRBV11-2
CDR3: ASGRQGGSPLH

J: TRBJ1-6
size: -
V: TRBV5-1
CDR3: ASSLEGSGLKNSPLH

J: TRBJ1-2
size: -
V: TRBV7-2
CDR3: ASTQGGVEGYT

J: TRBJ2-7
size: -
V: TRBV4-3
CDR3: ASSRQFPGSSYEQY

J: TRBJ2-3
size: few
V: TRBV10-3
CDR3: ATRTSRSTDTQY

J: TRBJ2-7
size: once
V: TRBV24-1
CDR3: ATSEVGHGSLSSYEQY

J: TRBJ2-5
size: once
V: TRBV5-6
CDR3: ASSLVFGEGTQY

J: TRBJ1-2
size: -
V: TRBV30
CDR3: AWSRSGQGSISYT

J: TRBJ2-7
size: -
V: TRBV5-1
CDR3: ASRVGTGVGEQY

J: TRBJ2-1
size: -
V: TRBV19
CDR3: ASRPPGQGSYNEQF

J: TRBJ1-2
size: -
V: TRBV9
CDR3: ASSVESTAYGYT

J: TRBJ1-4
size: -
V: TRBV18
CDR3: ASAQGQGDEKLF

J: TRBJ2-7
size: -
V: TRBV6-2/TRBV6-3
CDR3: ASSYSFRGITYEQY

J: TRBJ2-5
size: -
V: TRBV7-2
CDR3: ASSNRRGTGETQY

J: TRBJ1-2
size: -
V: TRBV2
CDR3: ASRGGGGYT

J: TRBJ2-5
size: -
V: TRBV24-1
CDR3: ATSDRAGLAGVPQETQY

J: TRBJ1-4
size: -
V: TRBV30
CDR3: AGGDRGVFEKLF

J: TRBJ2-2
size: -
V: TRBV12-3/TRBV12-4
CDR3: ASRRTRSGELF

J: TRBJ1-5
size: once
V: TRBV6-1
CDR3: ASSVDVRVLSNQPQH

J: TRBJ2-2
size: -
V: TRBV6-5
CDR3: ASRRGTGELF

J: TRBJ2-1
size: -
V: TRBV7-9
CDR3: ASSLGGYNHNEQF

J: TRBJ1-2
size: -
V: TRBV19
CDR3: ASSIPTGAWGYT

J: TRBJ1-2
size: -
V: TRBV5-5
CDR3: ASSLDIRYGYT

J: TRBJ1-2
size: -
V: TRBV10-2
CDR3: ASSEAGGNYGYT

J: TRBJ1-3
size: -
V: TRBV7-8
CDR3: ASSLTAGVGNTIY

J: TRBJ2-1
size: -
V: TRBV29-1
CDR3: SVARDSYNEQF

J: TRBJ1-3
size: once
V: TRBV7-2
CDR3: ASILGQGRFSGNTIY

J: TRBJ1-1
size: -
V: TRBV5-1
CDR3: ASSPRAAGNTEAF

J: TRBJ1-1
size: -
V: TRBV3-1/TRBV3-2
CDR3: ASSQENRNTEAF

J: TRBJ2-2
size: -
V: TRBV7-3
CDR3: ASSAGLAGVPGELF

J: TRBJ1-2
size: -
V: TRBV20-1
CDR3: SAGDGYT

J: TRBJ1-3
size: -
V: TRBV10-3
CDR3: AISEPGQGLGNTIY

J: TRBJ2-3
size: once
V: TRBV28
CDR3: ASTDLVARADTQY

J: TRBJ1-2
size: -
V: TRBV18
CDR3: ASSPVSTGANYGYT

J: TRBJ2-3
size: -
V: TRBV7-9
CDR3: ASSSGQGTDTQY

J: TRBJ1-6
size: -
V: TRBV11-2
CDR3: ASSTRTGVENSPLH